This entry features one T cell receptor (beta chain) sequence. The data stem from a study of blood T cell repertoires in COVID-19. As for the study in general: Whether acute or convalescent, the COVID-19 samples came from the United States, Italy and Spain.

The data were produced by immunoSEQ multiplex PCR, yet TCRdb's version contains in-frame clones alone and is incomplete. Here the sample spans 55,000 to 90,000 clones, 86% being singletons. The CDR3 consists of 14 residues. CDR1 and CDR2 from the germline V gene are SGHTS and YDEGEE. Between the trimmed V and J ends, which lost 4 bases and 1 base, there was a span of 11 bases. This chain connects TRBV5-8 to TRBJ1-2; D gene ambiguous. The TCR comes from a man aged 70 or older with active COVID-19. Specimen: peripheral blood. The CDR3: CASSGRLLNYGYTF. The CDR3, as DNA: TGTGCCAGCAGCGGCAGACTACTTAACTATGGCTACACCTTC.